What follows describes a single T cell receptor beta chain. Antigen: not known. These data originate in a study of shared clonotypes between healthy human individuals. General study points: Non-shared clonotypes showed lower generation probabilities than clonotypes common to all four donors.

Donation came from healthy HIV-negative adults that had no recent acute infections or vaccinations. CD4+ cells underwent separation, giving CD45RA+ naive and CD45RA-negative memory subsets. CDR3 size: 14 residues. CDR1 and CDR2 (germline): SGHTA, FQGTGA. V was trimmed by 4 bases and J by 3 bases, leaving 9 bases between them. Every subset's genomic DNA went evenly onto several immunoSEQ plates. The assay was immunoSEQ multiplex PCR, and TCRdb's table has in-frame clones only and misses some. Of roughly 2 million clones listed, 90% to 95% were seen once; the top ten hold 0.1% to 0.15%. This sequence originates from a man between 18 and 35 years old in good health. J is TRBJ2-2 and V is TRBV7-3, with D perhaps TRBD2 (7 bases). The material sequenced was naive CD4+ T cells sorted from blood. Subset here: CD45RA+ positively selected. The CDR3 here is CASSSGGHTGELFF. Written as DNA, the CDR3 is TGTGCCAGCAGCTCCGGGGGGCACACCGGGGAGCTGTTTTTT.